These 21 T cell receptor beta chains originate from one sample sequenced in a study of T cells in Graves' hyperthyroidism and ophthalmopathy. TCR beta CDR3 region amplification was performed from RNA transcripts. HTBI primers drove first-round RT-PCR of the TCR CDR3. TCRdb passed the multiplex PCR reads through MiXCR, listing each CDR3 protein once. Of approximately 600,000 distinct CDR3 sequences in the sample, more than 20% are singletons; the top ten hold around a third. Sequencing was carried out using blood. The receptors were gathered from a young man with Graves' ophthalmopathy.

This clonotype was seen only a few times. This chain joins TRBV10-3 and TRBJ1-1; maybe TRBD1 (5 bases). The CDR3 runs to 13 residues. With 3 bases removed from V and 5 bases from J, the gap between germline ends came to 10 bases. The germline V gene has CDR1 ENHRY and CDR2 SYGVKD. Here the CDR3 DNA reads TGTGCCATCAGTGATTCAGGGAGGACTGAAGCTTTCTTT. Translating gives CAISDSGRTEAFF.

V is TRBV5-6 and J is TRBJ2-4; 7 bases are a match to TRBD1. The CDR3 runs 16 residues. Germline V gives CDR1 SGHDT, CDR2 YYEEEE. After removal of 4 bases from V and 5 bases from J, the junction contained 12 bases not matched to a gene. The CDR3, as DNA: TGTGCCAGCAGCCCCACTCCCCCTGACAGGGAAAACATTCAGTACTTC. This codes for CASSPTPPDRENIQYF.

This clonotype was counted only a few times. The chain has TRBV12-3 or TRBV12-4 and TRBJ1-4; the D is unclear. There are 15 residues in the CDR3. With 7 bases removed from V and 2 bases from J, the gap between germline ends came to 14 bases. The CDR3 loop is CASTPFGPTNEKLFF. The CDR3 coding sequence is TGTGCCAGCACCCCGTTTGGGCCTACTAATGAAAAACTGTTTTTT.

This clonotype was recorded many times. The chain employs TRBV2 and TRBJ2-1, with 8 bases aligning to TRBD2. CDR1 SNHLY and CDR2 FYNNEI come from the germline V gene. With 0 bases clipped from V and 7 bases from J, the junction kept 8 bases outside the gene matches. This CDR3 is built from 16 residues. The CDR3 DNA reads TGTGCCAGCAGTGAAGCGGGCGGGAGGCGTGGGAATGAGCAGTTCTTC. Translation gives CASSEAGGRRGNEQFF.

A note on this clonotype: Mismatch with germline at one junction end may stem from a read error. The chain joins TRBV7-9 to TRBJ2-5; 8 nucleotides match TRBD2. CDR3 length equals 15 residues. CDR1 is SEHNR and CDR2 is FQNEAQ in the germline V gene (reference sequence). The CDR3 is CTSSGWERESETQYF. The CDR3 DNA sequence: TGTACCAGCAGCGGTTGGGAGCGGGAGTCAGAGACCCAGTACTTC. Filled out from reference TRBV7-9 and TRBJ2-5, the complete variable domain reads DTGVSQNPRHKITKRGQNVTFRCDPISEHNRLYWYRQTLGQGPEFLTYFQNEAQLEKSRLLSDRFSAERPKGSFSTLEIQRTEQGDSAMYLCTSSGWERESETQYFGPGTRLLVL.

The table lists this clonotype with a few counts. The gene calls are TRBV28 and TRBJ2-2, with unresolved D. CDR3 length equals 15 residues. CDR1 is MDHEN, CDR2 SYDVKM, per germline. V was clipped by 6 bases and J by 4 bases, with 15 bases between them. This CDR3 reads CASSLGPTPTGELFF. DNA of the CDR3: TGTGCCAGCAGCTTGGGCCCTACACCCACCGGGGAGCTGTTTTTT.

CDR3 sequence reads: CASSKQGRKGTEAFF. The CDR3 DNA reads TGTGCCAGTAGTAAACAGGGGAGGAAAGGCACTGAAGCTTTCTTT. This sequence joins TRBV19 and TRBJ1-1; 7 bases line up with TRBD1. V shed 4 bases, J shed 4 bases, and the junction held 9 bases outside the gene matches. In germline, CDR1 is LNHDA, CDR2 SQIVND (reference sequence). The CDR3 is 15 residues long. The full variable domain, with the rest looked up from reference TRBV19 and TRBJ1-1, is DGGITQSPKYLFRKEGQNVTLSCEQNLNHDAMYWYRQDPGQGLRLIYYSQIVNDFQKGDIAEGYSVSREKKESFPLTVTSAQKNPTAFYLCASSKQGRKGTEAFFGQGTRLTVV.

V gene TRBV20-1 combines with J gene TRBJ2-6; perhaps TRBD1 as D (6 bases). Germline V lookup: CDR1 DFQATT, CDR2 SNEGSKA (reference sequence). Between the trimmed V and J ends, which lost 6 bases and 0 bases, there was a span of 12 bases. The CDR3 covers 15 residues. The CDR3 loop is CSARDTLSGANVLTF. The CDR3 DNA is TGCAGTGCCCGGGACACCCTCTCTGGGGCCAACGTCCTGACTTTC.

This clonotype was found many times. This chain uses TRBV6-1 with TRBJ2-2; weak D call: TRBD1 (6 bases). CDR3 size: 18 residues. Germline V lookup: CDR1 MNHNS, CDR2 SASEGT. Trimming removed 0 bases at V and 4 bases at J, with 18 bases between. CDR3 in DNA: TGTGCCAGCAGTGAAGCGGGAATTGGAGGACAGATCACCGGGGAGCTGTTTTTT. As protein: CASSEAGIGGQITGELFF.

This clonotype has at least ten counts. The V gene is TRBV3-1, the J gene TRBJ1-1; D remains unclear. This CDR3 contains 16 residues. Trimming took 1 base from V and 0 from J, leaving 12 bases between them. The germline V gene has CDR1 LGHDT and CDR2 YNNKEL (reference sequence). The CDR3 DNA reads TGTGCCAGCAGCCAAGGAGGCAGTTTGATGAACACTGAAGCTTTCTTT. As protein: CASSQGGSLMNTEAFF.

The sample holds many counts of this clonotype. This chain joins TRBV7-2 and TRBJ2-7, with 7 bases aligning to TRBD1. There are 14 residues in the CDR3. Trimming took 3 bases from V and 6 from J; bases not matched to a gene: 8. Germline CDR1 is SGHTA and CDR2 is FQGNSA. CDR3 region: CASSFPGTAAEQYF. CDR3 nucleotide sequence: TGTGCCAGCAGCTTTCCCGGGACAGCTGCCGAGCAGTACTTC. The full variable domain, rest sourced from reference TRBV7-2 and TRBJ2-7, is GAGVSQSPSNKVTEKGKDVELRCDPISGHTALYWYRQSLGQGLEFLIYFQGNSAPDKSGLPSDRFSAERTGGSVSTLTIQRTQQEDSAVYLCASSFPGTAAEQYFGPGTRLTVT.

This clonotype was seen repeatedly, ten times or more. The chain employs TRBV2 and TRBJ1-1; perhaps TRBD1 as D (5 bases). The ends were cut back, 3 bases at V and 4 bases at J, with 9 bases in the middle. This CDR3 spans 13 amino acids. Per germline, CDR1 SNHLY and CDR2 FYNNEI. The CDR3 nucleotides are TGTGCCAGCAGTGAGCAGGGAGGCACTGAAGCTTTCTTT. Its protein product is CASSEQGGTEAFF.

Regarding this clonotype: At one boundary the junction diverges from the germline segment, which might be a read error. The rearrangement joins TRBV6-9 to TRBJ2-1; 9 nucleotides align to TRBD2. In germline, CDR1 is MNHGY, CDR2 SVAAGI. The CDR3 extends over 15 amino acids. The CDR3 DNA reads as TGTGCCGGCAGTTACGGGGCGGGAGGGAGGAATGAGCAGTTCTTC. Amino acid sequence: CAGSYGAGGRNEQFF.

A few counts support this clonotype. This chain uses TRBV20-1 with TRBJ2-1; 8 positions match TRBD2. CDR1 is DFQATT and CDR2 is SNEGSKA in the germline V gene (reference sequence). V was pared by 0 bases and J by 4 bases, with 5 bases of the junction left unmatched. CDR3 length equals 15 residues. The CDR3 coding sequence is TGCAGTGCTAGAGATCGACTAGCGCCTTACAATGAGCAGTTCTTC. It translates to CSARDRLAPYNEQFF.

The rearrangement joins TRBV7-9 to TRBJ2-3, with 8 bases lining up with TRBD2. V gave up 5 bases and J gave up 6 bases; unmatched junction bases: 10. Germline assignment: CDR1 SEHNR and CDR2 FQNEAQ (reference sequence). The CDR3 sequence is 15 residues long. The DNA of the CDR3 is TGTGCCAGCAGCCTTCGCGGACTAGCAACGGATACGCAGTATTTT. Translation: CASSLRGLATDTQYF.

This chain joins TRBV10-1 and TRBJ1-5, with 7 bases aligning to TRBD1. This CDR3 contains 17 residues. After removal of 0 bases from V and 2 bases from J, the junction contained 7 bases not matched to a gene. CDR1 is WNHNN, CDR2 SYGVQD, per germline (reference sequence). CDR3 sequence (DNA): TGCGCCAGCAGTGAGTCGACGAGACAGGGAGGCAATCAGCCCCAGCATTTT. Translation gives CASSESTRQGGNQPQHF.

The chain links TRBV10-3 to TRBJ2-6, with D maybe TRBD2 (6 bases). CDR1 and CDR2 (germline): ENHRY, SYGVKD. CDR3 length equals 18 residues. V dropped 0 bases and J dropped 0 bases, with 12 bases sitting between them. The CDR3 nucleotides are TGTGCCATCAGTGAGTCGACGGTGGGGGGCTCTGGGGCCAACGTCCTGACTTTC. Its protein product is CAISESTVGGSGANVLTF.

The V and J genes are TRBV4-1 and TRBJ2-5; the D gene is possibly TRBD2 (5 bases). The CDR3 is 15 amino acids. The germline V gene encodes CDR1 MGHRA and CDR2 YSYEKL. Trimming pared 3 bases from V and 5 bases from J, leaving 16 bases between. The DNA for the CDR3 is TGCGCCAGCAGCCACGCAATCTCCGGACTGGAGACCCAGTACTTC. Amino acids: CASSHAISGLETQYF.

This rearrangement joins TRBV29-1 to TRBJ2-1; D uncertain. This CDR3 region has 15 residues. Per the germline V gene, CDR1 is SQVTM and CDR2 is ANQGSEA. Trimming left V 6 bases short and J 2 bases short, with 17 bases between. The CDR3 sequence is CSVESGRVTYNEQFF. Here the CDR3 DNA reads TGCAGCGTCGAGTCCGGACGGGTAACCTACAATGAGCAGTTCTTC.

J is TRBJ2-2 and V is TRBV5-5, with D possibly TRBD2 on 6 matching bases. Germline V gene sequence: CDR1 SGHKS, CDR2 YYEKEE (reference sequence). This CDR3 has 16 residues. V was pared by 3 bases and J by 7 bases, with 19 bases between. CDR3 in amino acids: CASSSTISGTFGELFF. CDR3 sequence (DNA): TGTGCCAGCAGCTCGACCATTAGCGGCACCTTCGGGGAGCTGTTTTTT.

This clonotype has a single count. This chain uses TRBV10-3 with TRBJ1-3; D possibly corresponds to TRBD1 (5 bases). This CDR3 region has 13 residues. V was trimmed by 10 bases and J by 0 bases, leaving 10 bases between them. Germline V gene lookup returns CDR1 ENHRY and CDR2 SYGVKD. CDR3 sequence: CATWGGSGNTIYF. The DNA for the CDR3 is TGTGCCACCTGGGGGGGCTCTGGAAACACCATATATTTT.